The entry that follows covers one T cell receptor beta chain sequence. This specimen belongs to a study of blood T cell repertoires in COVID-19. The germline V gene has CDR1 ENHRY and CDR2 SYGVKD. CDR3 length equals 15 residues. The V gene end was trimmed by 6 bases and the J gene end by 2 bases; junction bases not matched to a gene: 7. Only in-frame clones appear in the TCRdb table, and some are missing; sequencing was by immunoSEQ multiplex PCR. The sample has 110,000 or so clones; over 75% are singletons. The chain uses TRBV10-3 and TRBJ2-3; TRBD2 agrees at 8 bases. The sequence derives from a woman in her 70s who had recovered from COVID-19. The specimen sequenced was peripheral blood. Written as DNA, the CDR3 is TGTGCCATCAGATCACGGGGGGGGGACACAGATACGCAGTATTTT. Protein: CAIRSRGGDTDTQYF.